The 30 T cell receptor beta chains below were found in one sample sequenced in a study of blood T cell repertoires in COVID-19. Sequencing was performed with immunoSEQ multiplex PCR; in TCRdb, only in-frame clones are kept and a portion is missing. The top ten clones hold approximately 3.8% of a sample with approximately 300,000 clones, 70% to 90% of them seen once. The specimen was peripheral blood. The source of these receptors is a woman aged 45-60 years with active or convalescent COVID-19.

The chain recombines TRBV11-3 with TRBJ2-1; D is perhaps TRBD1 (5 bases). The CDR3 extends over 16 amino acids. V was pared by 4 bases and J by 0 bases, with 13 bases between. The germline CDR1 and CDR2 sequences are SGHNT and YENEEA. The CDR3 protein is CASSSTGQGSYNEQFF. The CDR3 DNA follows: TGTGCCAGCAGCTCAACAGGCCAGGGCTCCTACAATGAGCAGTTCTTC.

The V call is TRBV12-3 or TRBV12-4, the J call TRBJ2-2; D is ambiguous. The CDR3 extends over 13 amino acids. V dropped 2 bases and J dropped 5 bases, with 6 bases sitting between them. The CDR3 loop reads CASSLHQTGELFF. CDR3 nucleotide sequence: TGTGCCAGCAGTTTACACCAGACCGGGGAGCTGTTTTTT.

As DNA, the CDR3 is TGTGCCAGCTCACCTCAGGGATTTTCGGAGGGCTACACCTTC. Translating it yields CASSPQGFSEGYTF. The chain links TRBV18 to TRBJ1-2; D is perhaps TRBD1 (5 bases). Germline CDR1 and CDR2: KGHSH and LQKENI. V dropped 3 bases and J dropped 8 bases, with 16 bases sitting between them. The CDR3 length is 14 residues.

This clone showed up just a few times. V gene TRBV9 combines with J gene TRBJ1-6, with TRBD1 matching over 9 bases. From germline, CDR1 is SGDLS and CDR2 YYNGEE. J gave up 6 bases and V 3 bases, and 4 bases lay outside the gene matches. The CDR3 is 15 residues long. In DNA, the CDR3 is TGTGCCAGCAGCGCTACGGGACAGGGTAATTCACCCCTCCACTTT. This encodes CASSATGQGNSPLHF.

The chain has TRBV2 and TRBJ1-2, with a tentative D call TRBD1 (6 bases). CDR3 length equals 13 residues. Germline assignment: CDR1 SNHLY and CDR2 FYNNEI. Trimming took off 1 base at V and 7 bases at J, with 10 bases between the two ends. The CDR3 loop is CASSEEGVGGYTF. In nucleotides, the CDR3 is TGTGCCAGCAGTGAAGAGGGGGTTGGTGGCTACACCTTC. The full variable domain, completed using reference TRBV2 and TRBJ1-2, is EPEVTQTPSHQVTQMGQEVILRCVPISNHLYFYWYRQILGQKVEFLVSFYNNEISEKSEIFDDQFSVERPDGSNFTLKIRSTKLEDSAMYFCASSEEGVGGYTFGSGTRLTVV.

The V call is TRBV5-1, the J call TRBJ2-3; 7 bases fit TRBD1. The CDR3 sequence is 18 residues long. Germline trimming cut 3 bases from V and 0 bases from J; bases unmatched to any gene: 13. Germline loops: CDR1 SGHRS, CDR2 YFSETQ. CDR3: CASSSLGMTGTSTDTQYF. CDR3 nucleotide sequence: TGCGCCAGCAGCTCCTTAGGTATGACAGGGACCAGCACAGATACGCAGTATTTT.

The V call is TRBV19, the J call TRBJ2-1; 7 nucleotides align to TRBD2. The CDR3 is 15 residues long. From germline, CDR1 is LNHDA and CDR2 SQIVND (reference sequence). V was pared by 8 bases and J by 5 bases, with 12 bases of the junction left unmatched. DNA of the CDR3: TGTGCCAGTTCCCCCAGCGGGATGGCTAACAATGAGCAGTTCTTC. Translation gives CASSPSGMANNEQFF.

The V and J genes are TRBV28 and TRBJ1-1; TRBD1 is a possible D gene (5 bases). CDR3 length: 16 amino acids. Per germline, CDR1 MDHEN and CDR2 SYDVKM. V shed 2 bases and J shed 2 bases, with 15 bases lying between them. The CDR3 sequence is CASSLNLGGLNTEAFF. In DNA form, the CDR3 reads TGTGCCAGCAGTTTAAATCTTGGGGGGTTAAACACTGAAGCTTTCTTT.

This chain connects TRBV6-4 to TRBJ2-1; 16 nucleotides agree with TRBD2. V was clipped by 10 bases and J by 10 bases; unmatched bases: 13. CDR1 is MRHNA and CDR2 is SNTAGT in the germline V gene. The CDR3 is 16 amino acids. CDR3 sequence reads: CAIDKGTSGRAGEQFF. Here the CDR3 DNA reads TGTGCCATCGACAAGGGGACTAGCGGGAGGGCCGGGGAGCAGTTCTTC.

The genes are TRBV2 and TRBJ2-1, with TRBD2 identical over 11 bases. CDR3 length: 15 residues. From germline, CDR1 is SNHLY and CDR2 FYNNEI. Trimming at V came to 7 bases and at J to 5 bases, leaving 7 bases not matched to a gene. The CDR3 nucleotides are TGTGCCAGCACTCCGGGACTAGCGGATAACAATGAGCAGTTCTTC. Its protein product is CASTPGLADNNEQFF.

The J gene is TRBJ2-5, the V gene TRBV30; the match to TRBD1 covers 8 bases. This CDR3 contains 19 residues. Trimming took 3 bases from V and 4 from J; bases not matched to a gene: 22. CDR1 GTSNPN and CDR2 SVGIG come from the germline V gene (reference sequence). The CDR3 reads CAWRGRGTGQGLGGETQYF. Here the CDR3 DNA reads TGTGCCTGGAGGGGGAGAGGGACAGGACAGGGTTTAGGAGGAGAGACCCAGTACTTC.

This clone was picked up one time. The CDR3, as DNA: TGTGCCAGCAGTTACTATCGGGGGACCTACTATGGCTACACCTTC. Protein sequence: CASSYYRGTYYGYTF. The V and J genes are TRBV6-5 and TRBJ1-2; possible D gene TRBD1, 5 bases. Per the germline V gene, CDR1 is MNHEY and CDR2 is SVGAGI. V lost 1 base, J lost 3 bases, and 12 bases lay in between. The CDR3 is made up of 15 amino acids.

V usage is TRBV7-2 and J usage is TRBJ2-5; possibly TRBD2 for D (6 bases). The ends were cut back, 2 bases at V and 1 base at J, with 8 bases in the middle. This CDR3 comprises 14 residues. Germline V lookup: CDR1 SGHTA, CDR2 FQGNSA. CDR3: CASSLYGGQETQYF. DNA of the CDR3: TGTGCCAGCAGCTTATACGGGGGCCAAGAGACCCAGTACTTC. The full variable domain, with the rest looked up from reference TRBV7-2 and TRBJ2-5, is GAGVSQSPSNKVTEKGKDVELRCDPISGHTALYWYRQSLGQGLEFLIYFQGNSAPDKSGLPSDRFSAERTGGSVSTLTIQRTQQEDSAVYLCASSLYGGQETQYFGPGTRLLVL.

The V gene is TRBV9, the J gene TRBJ2-3; 9 bases align to TRBD2. Germline values: CDR1 SGDLS, CDR2 YYNGEE. CDR3 length: 15 residues. The ends lost 0 bases at V and 4 bases at J; junction bases unmatched: 3. Written as DNA, the CDR3 is TGTGCCAGCAGCGTAGAAGCGGGAGGTGCAGATACGCAGTATTTT. It is translated as CASSVEAGGADTQYF.

This sequence joins TRBV6-5 and TRBJ2-7; unclear D gene. V was trimmed by 2 bases and J by 6 bases, leaving 5 bases between them. Germline CDR1 reads MNHEY; CDR2 reads SVGAGI. The length of the CDR3 is 11 residues. The CDR3 nucleotides are TGTGCCAGCAGTTACGCCGGCGAGCAGTACTTC. Translation: CASSYAGEQYF.

The chain has TRBV4-2 and TRBJ2-3; no clear D gene. V was trimmed by 2 bases and J by 3 bases, leaving 9 bases between them. The V gene's germline CDR1 is LGHNA and CDR2 YNFKEQ. The CDR3 is 14 amino acids. CDR3 sequence: CASSQPAQTDTQYF. Written as DNA, the CDR3 is TGTGCCAGCAGCCAACCCGCACAGACAGATACGCAGTATTTT.

CDR3 nucleotides: TGTGCCAGCAGCTTAGGGACAGGGGAGAGTAATCAGCCCCAGCATTTT. As protein: CASSLGTGESNQPQHF. The rearrangement links TRBV7-9 to TRBJ1-5; TRBD1 matches at 9 bases. Germline V gives CDR1 SEHNR, CDR2 FQNEAQ (reference sequence). The trim removed 1 base at V and 4 bases at J, leaving 5 bases unmatched. This CDR3 is 16 amino acids long.

The DNA for the CDR3 is TGTGCCAGCAGACCCTACAGGGGCCAGGGTTCACCCCTCCACTTT. Its translation is CASRPYRGQGSPLHF. The chain is built from TRBV28 and TRBJ1-6; TRBD1 matches at 7 bases. J was trimmed by 9 bases and V by 6 bases; bases with no gene match: 11. The length of the CDR3 is 15 residues. The V gene's germline CDR1 is MDHEN and CDR2 SYDVKM.

This clone was recorded only once. The chain recombines TRBV7-3 with TRBJ2-1, with 9 bases lining up with TRBD2. The CDR3 covers 17 residues. V lost 0 bases, J lost 2 bases, and 5 bases stayed unmatched. The germline CDR1 and CDR2 sequences are SGHTA and FQGTGA. The CDR3 protein is CASSLTSGRSPYNEQFF. CDR3 coding DNA: TGTGCCAGCAGCTTAACTAGCGGGAGAAGCCCCTACAATGAGCAGTTCTTC.

This chain uses TRBV28 with TRBJ1-2; TRBD1 matches 8 bases. The CDR3 loop spans 16 amino acids. The V segment lost 7 bases and the J segment 2 bases; nucleotides outside the gene matches: 12. Germline CDR1 is MDHEN and CDR2 is SYDVKM. The CDR3 DNA follows: TGTGCCAGCACAAGTTTCAGGGGGCCCCGAAACTATGGCTACACCTTC. This gives the protein CASTSFRGPRNYGYTF.

The chain is built from TRBV7-6 and TRBJ2-2; D is ambiguous. V was pared by 1 base and J by 2 bases, with 8 bases between. Germline CDR1 is SGHVS and CDR2 is FNYEAQ. The CDR3 loop spans 15 amino acids. Written as DNA, the CDR3 is TGTGCCAGCAGCTTAGAGCAATTCAACACCGGGGAGCTGTTTTTT. It is translated as CASSLEQFNTGELFF.

This chain links TRBV3-1 (or the pseudogene TRBV3-2) with TRBJ2-3; TRBD2 aligns across 8 bases. The CDR3 loop spans 18 amino acids. V dropped 0 bases and J dropped 4; count of bases not matched to a gene: 12. The V gene's germline CDR1 is LGHDT and CDR2 YNNKEL (reference sequence). The CDR3 loop reads CASSQELPGLGVPDTQYF. CDR3 bases: TGTGCCAGCAGCCAAGAACTCCCGGGACTAGGTGTCCCAGATACGCAGTATTTT.

This clone was detected only a few times. This chain joins TRBV11-3 and TRBJ1-3; D is perhaps TRBD1 (5 bases). The CDR3 extends over 17 amino acids. Trimming took off 0 bases at V and 5 bases at J, with 17 bases between the two ends. CDR1 SGHNT and CDR2 YENEEA come from the germline V gene. As DNA, the CDR3 is TGTGCCAGCAGCTTAGATCGGTTCGTGGGGGGGAGAAACACCATATATTTT. Its translation is CASSLDRFVGGRNTIYF.

This rearrangement joins TRBV28 to TRBJ2-7, with D tentatively TRBD2 (6 bases). CDR1 and CDR2 (germline): MDHEN, SYDVKM. This CDR3 has 12 residues. V gave up 7 bases and J gave up 4 bases, with 11 bases separating them. The CDR3 is CASTRAGYEQYF. The CDR3 nucleotides are TGTGCCAGCACCCGCGCGGGGTACGAGCAGTACTTC.

V is TRBV28 and J is TRBJ1-3, with D tentatively TRBD1 (6 bases). Trimming took off 3 bases at V and 4 bases at J, with 10 bases between the two ends. The CDR3 has 14 residues. Germline assignment: CDR1 MDHEN and CDR2 SYDVKM. The CDR3 spells CASSFYRAGNTIYF. The CDR3 region has the DNA TGTGCCAGCAGTTTCTACAGGGCCGGAAACACCATATATTTT. The full variable domain, in which reference TRBV28 and TRBJ1-3 provide the parts outside the CDR3, is DVKVTQSSRYLVKRTGEKVFLECVQDMDHENMFWYRQDPGLGLRLIYFSYDVKMKEKGDIPEGYSVSREKKERFSLILESASTNQTSMYLCASSFYRAGNTIYFGEGSWLTVV.

The chain couples TRBV5-1 to TRBJ2-7; tentative D call: TRBD1 (5 bases). Germline lookup yields CDR1 SGHRS and CDR2 YFSETQ. This CDR3 is built from 14 residues. The ends were cut back, 1 base at V and 5 bases at J, with 13 bases in the middle. CDR3: CASSLQAGNHEQYF. The CDR3 nucleotides are TGCGCCAGCAGCTTGCAGGCAGGGAACCACGAGCAGTACTTC.

The chain couples TRBV19 to TRBJ2-7; D gene unclear. Germline loops: CDR1 LNHDA, CDR2 SQIVND (reference sequence). The CDR3 has 13 residues. V gave up 9 bases and J gave up 0 bases, with 12 bases separating them. For the CDR3, the DNA is TGTGCCAGACCTCCCGAGAGCTCCTACGAGCAGTACTTC. Translation: CARPPESSYEQYF.

Only one count was recorded for this clone. The chain combines TRBV7-2 with TRBJ2-2, with D possibly TRBD1 on 5 matching bases. From germline, CDR1 is SGHTA and CDR2 FQGNSA. The CDR3 is 15 amino acids. Trimming removed 1 base from V and 7 bases from J, with 13 bases in between. This CDR3 is CASSLERTLIGELFF. Here the CDR3 DNA reads TGTGCCAGCAGCTTAGAACGGACACTTATCGGGGAGCTGTTTTTT.

This chain joins TRBV30 and TRBJ2-2, with D unclear. The CDR3 has 12 amino acids. V lost 3 bases and J 1 base, leaving 3 bases between the germline ends. Per the germline V gene, CDR1 is GTSNPN and CDR2 is SVGIG (reference sequence). The CDR3 region is CAWSQNTGELFF. DNA for the CDR3: TGTGCCTGGAGCCAGAACACCGGGGAGCTGTTTTTT.

V is TRBV27 and J is TRBJ2-2; TRBD2 matches 9 bases. CDR1 is MNHEY and CDR2 is SMNVEV in the germline V gene (reference sequence). Trimming at V came to 4 bases and at J to 6 bases, leaving 9 bases not matched to a gene. This CDR3 is built from 16 residues. The chain's CDR3 is CASSSLAGAGPGELFF. The CDR3 DNA reads TGTGCCAGCAGTTCGTTAGCGGGAGCCGGTCCCGGGGAGCTGTTTTTT.